The clone carrying this TCR beta chain occurred a few times. Its antigen is unknown. The data derive from a study of T-cell memory formation after mild COVID-19. Trimming took 6 bases from V and 6 from J, leaving 11 bases between them. This CDR3 spans 12 amino acids. From germline, CDR1 is SGHTA and CDR2 FQGNSA. General observations from the study: Mostly located in CM and EM were contracting CD4+ clones, with contracting CD8+ clones located in EMRA. Among clones contracting day 15 to 85, CD4/CD8 was balanced, whereas later expanders leaned CD4+.

TCRdb reprocessed the 5' RACE reads with MiXCR, giving one entry per CDR3 protein. This sample carries hundreds of thousands of distinct CDR3 sequences, 15% to 20% of them seen once, and the ten largest clones take 12%. This TCR was recovered from an adult woman who had mild COVID-19 (a few samples of this study predate the infection). Cell type and time point are not known. The sequenced material came from PBMCs or a T cell subset sorted from them (not recorded which). V gene TRBV7-2 combines with J gene TRBJ1-1; D gene ambiguous. CDR3 coding DNA: TGTGCCAGCAGTTCTAGGACGTCTGAAGCTTTCTTT. Residues: CASSSRTSEAFF.